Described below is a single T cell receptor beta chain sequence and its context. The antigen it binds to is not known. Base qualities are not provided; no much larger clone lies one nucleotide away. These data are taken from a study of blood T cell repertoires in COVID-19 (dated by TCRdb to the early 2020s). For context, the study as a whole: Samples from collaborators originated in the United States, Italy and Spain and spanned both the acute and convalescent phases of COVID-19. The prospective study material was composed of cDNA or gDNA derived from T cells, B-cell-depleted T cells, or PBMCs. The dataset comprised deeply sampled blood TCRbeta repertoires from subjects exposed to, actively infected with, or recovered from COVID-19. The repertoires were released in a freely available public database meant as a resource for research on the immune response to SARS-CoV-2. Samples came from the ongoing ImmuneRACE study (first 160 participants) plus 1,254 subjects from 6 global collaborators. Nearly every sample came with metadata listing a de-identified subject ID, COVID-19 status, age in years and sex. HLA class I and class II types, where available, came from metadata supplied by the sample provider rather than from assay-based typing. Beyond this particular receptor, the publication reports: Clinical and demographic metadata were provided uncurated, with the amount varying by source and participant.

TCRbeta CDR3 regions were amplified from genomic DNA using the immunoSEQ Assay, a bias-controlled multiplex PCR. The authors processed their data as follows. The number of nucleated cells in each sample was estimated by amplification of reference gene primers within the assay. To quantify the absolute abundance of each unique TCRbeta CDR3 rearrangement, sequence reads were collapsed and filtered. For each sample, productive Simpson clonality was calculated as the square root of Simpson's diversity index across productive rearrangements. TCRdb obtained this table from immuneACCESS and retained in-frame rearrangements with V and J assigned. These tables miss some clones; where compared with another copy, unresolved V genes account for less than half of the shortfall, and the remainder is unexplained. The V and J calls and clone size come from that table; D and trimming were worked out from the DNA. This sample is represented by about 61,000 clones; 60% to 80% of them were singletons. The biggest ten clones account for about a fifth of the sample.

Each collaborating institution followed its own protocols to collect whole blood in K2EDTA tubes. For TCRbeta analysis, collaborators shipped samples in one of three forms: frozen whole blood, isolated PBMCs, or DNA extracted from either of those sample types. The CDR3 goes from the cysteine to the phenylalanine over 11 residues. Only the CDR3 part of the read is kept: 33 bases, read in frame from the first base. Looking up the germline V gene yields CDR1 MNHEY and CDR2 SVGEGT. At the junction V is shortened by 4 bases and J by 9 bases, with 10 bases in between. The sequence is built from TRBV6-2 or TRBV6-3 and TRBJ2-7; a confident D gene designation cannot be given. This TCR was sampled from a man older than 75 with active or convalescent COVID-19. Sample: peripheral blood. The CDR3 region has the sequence CASSFGTTQYF. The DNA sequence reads TGTGCCAGCAGTTTCGGCACTACGCAGTACTTC.